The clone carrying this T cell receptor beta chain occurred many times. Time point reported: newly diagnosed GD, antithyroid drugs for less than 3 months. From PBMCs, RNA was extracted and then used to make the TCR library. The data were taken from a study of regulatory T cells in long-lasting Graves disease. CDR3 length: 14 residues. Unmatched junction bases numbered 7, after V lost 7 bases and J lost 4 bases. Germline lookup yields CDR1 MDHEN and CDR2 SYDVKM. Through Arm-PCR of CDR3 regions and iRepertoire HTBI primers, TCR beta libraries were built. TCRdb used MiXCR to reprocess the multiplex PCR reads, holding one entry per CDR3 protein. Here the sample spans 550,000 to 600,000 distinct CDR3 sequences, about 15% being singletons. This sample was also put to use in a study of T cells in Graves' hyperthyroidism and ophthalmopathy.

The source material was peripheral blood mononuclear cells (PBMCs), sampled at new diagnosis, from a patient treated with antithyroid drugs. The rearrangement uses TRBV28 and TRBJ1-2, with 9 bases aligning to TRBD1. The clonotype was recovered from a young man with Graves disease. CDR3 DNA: TGTGCCAGCAAAAACCGGGACAGGGTCTATGGCTACACCTTC. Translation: CASKNRDRVYGYTF.